Each of the 27 T cell receptor beta chains below was sequenced from the same sample in a study of blood T cell repertoires in COVID-19 (dated by TCRdb to between 2020 and 2021). Libraries were made using the immunoSEQ multiplex PCR assay. What TCRdb holds here is the immuneACCESS table cut down to in-frame rearrangements. Part of the clones is not present; checked against another copy, under half of the missing clones reflect an unresolved V gene, and the others are unexplained. The sample records hundreds of thousands of clones, 88% of which are singletons. About 3% of the sample goes to the ten largest clones. The sequenced sample consisted of PBMCs or T cells enriched from blood (not recorded which). The receptor set was obtained from a woman in her 50s who had recovered from COVID-19.

This clone has more than one count but fewer than ten. V usage is TRBV28 and J usage is TRBJ1-2; 8 bases align to TRBD1. CDR1 is MDHEN, CDR2 SYDVKM, per germline. This CDR3 contains 15 residues. The junction had 10 bases not matched to a gene; V was cut back by 5 bases and J by 5 bases. In nucleotides, the CDR3 is TGTGCCAGCAGTGGAGGACAGGGCTATGTATATGGCTACACCTTC. It translates to CASSGGQGYVYGYTF.

CDR3 sequence (DNA): TGTGCCAGCAGCGGAGGGGGCGGTCAGCCCCAGCATTTT. Translated, it gives CASSGGGGQPQHF. V usage is TRBV7-2 and J usage is TRBJ1-5, with TRBD1 matching 7 bases. Trimming at V came to 5 bases and at J to 6 bases, leaving 4 bases not matched to a gene. Looked up from germline, CDR1 is SGHTA and CDR2 is FQGNSA. This CDR3 contains 13 residues.

The chain is built from TRBV5-1 and TRBJ2-7; D call uncertain. Germline V lookup: CDR1 SGHRS, CDR2 YFSETQ. The ends were cut back, 0 bases at V and 2 bases at J, with 9 bases in the middle. The CDR3 is 14 amino acids. The CDR3 is CASSLATAPYEQYF. CDR3 in DNA: TGCGCCAGCAGCTTGGCCACAGCTCCCTACGAGCAGTACTTC.

V gene TRBV5-1 combines with J gene TRBJ2-3; no clear D gene. CDR1 is SGHRS, CDR2 YFSETQ, per germline. The CDR3 runs 14 residues. V was pared by 0 bases and J by 2 bases, with 7 bases between. The CDR3 loop is CASSLDSDTDTQYF. CDR3 DNA sequence: TGCGCCAGCAGCTTGGATAGTGACACAGATACGCAGTATTTT.

V gene TRBV3-1 (or the pseudogene TRBV3-2) combines with J gene TRBJ2-3; a weak D match, TRBD1 (6 bases). The CDR3 is 14 residues long. The V end was cut by 4 bases, the J end by 6 bases, with 14 bases between. The germline V gene encodes CDR1 LGHDT and CDR2 YNNKEL (reference sequence). The CDR3 nucleotides read TGTGCCAGCAGCCTTACAGGGATAGAGGATACGCAGTATTTT. It yields the protein CASSLTGIEDTQYF.

V usage is TRBV19 and J usage is TRBJ1-2; 9 bases align to TRBD1. CDR1 and CDR2 (germline): LNHDA, SQIVND (reference sequence). The trim removed 3 bases at V and 2 bases at J, leaving 4 bases unmatched. This CDR3 has 15 residues. In DNA, the CDR3 is TGTGCCAGTAGTATGCGGACAGGGGAGAACTATGGCTACACCTTC. Protein product: CASSMRTGENYGYTF. The full variable domain, completed using reference TRBV19 and TRBJ1-2, is DGGITQSPKYLFRKEGQNVTLSCEQNLNHDAMYWYRQDPGQGLRLIYYSQIVNDFQKGDIAEGYSVSREKKESFPLTVTSAQKNPTAFYLCASSMRTGENYGYTFGSGTRLTVV.

The chain is built from TRBV7-2 and TRBJ2-1; the match to TRBD1 covers 12 bases. CDR3 length: 19 amino acids. J lost 5 bases, V lost 3 bases, and 14 bases had no gene match. Germline lookup yields CDR1 SGHTA and CDR2 FQGNSA. CDR3 coding DNA: TGTGCCAGCAGCTTCTCCGGGACAGGGGGCCTCCGTTGGGACAATGAGCAGTTCTTC. It codes for CASSFSGTGGLRWDNEQFF.

This clone was counted a few times. The J gene is TRBJ1-2, the V gene TRBV5-8; D possibly corresponds to TRBD1 (6 bases). The germline gives CDR1 SGHTS, CDR2 YDEGEE. V lost 2 bases and J lost 4, with 12 bases in between. The CDR3 extends over 14 amino acids. CDR3 protein: CASSFMGHTYGYTF. The DNA for the CDR3 is TGTGCCAGCAGCTTTATGGGACACACCTATGGCTACACCTTC.

The J gene is TRBJ2-7, the V gene TRBV28; 13 bases map to TRBD2. CDR3 size: 16 residues. CDR1 is MDHEN and CDR2 is SYDVKM in the germline V gene. J was trimmed by 3 bases and V by 2 bases; bases with no gene match: 4. The CDR3: CASSLLTSGRNYEQYF. The CDR3 coding sequence is TGTGCCAGCAGTTTACTGACTAGCGGGAGGAACTACGAGCAGTACTTC.

The chain uses TRBV5-1 and TRBJ1-6; 7 nucleotides align to TRBD1. The CDR3 has 15 amino acids. Per germline, CDR1 SGHRS and CDR2 YFSETQ. Trimming removed 2 bases from V and 6 bases from J; junction bases left unmatched: 5. CDR3 DNA: TGCGCCAGCAGCTTAGGGACAGCAATTAATTCACCCCTCCACTTT. This gives the protein CASSLGTAINSPLHF.

The chain joins TRBV2 to TRBJ1-5; possible D gene TRBD1, 6 bases. Germline values: CDR1 SNHLY, CDR2 FYNNEI. This CDR3 region has 14 residues. V was trimmed by 8 bases and J by 3 bases, leaving 14 bases between them. The CDR3 region has the DNA TGTGCCAGCGGGAGGGGGGAGGTCAATCAGCCCCAGCATTTT. Encoded protein: CASGRGEVNQPQHF.

The rearrangement uses TRBV28 and TRBJ1-4; tentatively, D is TRBD1 (6 bases). CDR3 length: 13 amino acids. The V gene lost 10 bases and the J gene lost 0 bases, with 9 bases spanning the gap. Germline V gene data show CDR1 as MDHEN and CDR2 as SYDVKM. CDR3 in amino acids: CATYRATNEKLFF. DNA of the CDR3: TGTGCCACCTACAGGGCAACTAATGAAAAACTGTTTTTT.

The genes are TRBV24-1 and TRBJ2-2; D may be TRBD1 (6 bases). The CDR3 is 13 residues long. From germline, CDR1 is KGHDR and CDR2 SFDVKD. Between the trimmed V and J ends, which lost 11 bases and 0 bases, there was a span of 9 bases. The CDR3 region is CAIGTTNTGELFF. The CDR3 coding sequence is TGTGCCATCGGGACAACGAACACCGGGGAGCTGTTTTTT.

This chain joins TRBV20-1 and TRBJ1-2, with D possibly being TRBD1 (5 bases). Between the trimmed V and J ends, which lost 6 bases and 7 bases, there was a span of 9 bases. There are 10 residues in the CDR3. Germline V gene sequence: CDR1 DFQATT, CDR2 SNEGSKA (reference sequence). The DNA for the CDR3 is TGCAGTGCGGGGGACTCTGGCTACACCTTC. The encoded protein is CSAGDSGYTF.

V is TRBV18 and J is TRBJ1-1; 7 nucleotides line up with TRBD1. Trimming took 4 bases from V and 1 from J; bases not matched to a gene: 9. CDR1 is KGHSH, CDR2 LQKENI, per germline. There are 16 residues in the CDR3. The CDR3 sequence is CASSQNGGQENTEAFF. The CDR3 DNA follows: TGTGCCAGCTCACAAAACGGAGGACAGGAGAACACTGAAGCTTTCTTT.

This clone has a single count. This chain joins TRBV7-5 and TRBJ1-4. TRBV7-5 is reported as a pseudogene. The CDR3 is made up of 15 amino acids. CDR3 nucleotide sequence: TGTGCCAGAATTTCTTCGGGACTGCCGAATGAAAAACTGTTTTTT. This sequence encodes CARISSGLPNEKLFF.

As regards this clone: The sample contains more than one DNA sequence encoding this CDR3. The V and J genes are TRBV7-9 and TRBJ2-7; a possible D gene is TRBD2 (5 bases). This CDR3 has 13 residues. CDR1 and CDR2 (germline): SEHNR, FQNEAQ (reference sequence). With 3 bases removed from V and 3 bases from J, the gap between germline ends came to 9 bases. CDR3 sequence: CASSLAGGYEQYF. The DNA of the CDR3 is TGTGCCAGCAGCTTGGCGGGCGGCTACGAGCAGTACTTC. Full variable domain (remainder filled in from reference TRBV7-9 and TRBJ2-7): DTGVSQNPRHKITKRGQNVTFRCDPISEHNRLYWYRQTLGQGPEFLTYFQNEAQLEKSRLLSDRFSAERPKGSFSTLEIQRTEQGDSAMYLCASSLAGGYEQYFGPGTRLTVT.

The sample holds one count of this clone. The V and J genes are TRBV5-1 and TRBJ1-2; TRBD1 agrees at 7 bases. Germline CDR1 and CDR2: SGHRS and YFSETQ. Germline trimming cut 0 bases from V and 0 bases from J; bases unmatched to any gene: 5. This CDR3 region has 16 residues. CDR3 coding DNA: TGCGCCAGCAGCTTGGTGCCAGGGGGTGCTAACTATGGCTACACCTTC. Residues: CASSLVPGGANYGYTF.

This clone has just a few counts. The rearrangement uses TRBV7-9 and TRBJ1-2; perhaps TRBD1 as D (6 bases). The V gene lost 0 bases and the J gene lost 4 bases, with 9 bases spanning the gap. This CDR3 has 14 amino acids. CDR1 and CDR2 (germline): SEHNR, FQNEAQ (reference sequence). The CDR3 loop reads CASSLAGGRYGYTF. The CDR3 coding sequence is TGTGCCAGCAGCTTAGCGGGGGGGCGCTATGGCTACACCTTC.

The chain has TRBV4-2 and TRBJ2-1; 9 positions agree with TRBD2. The germline CDR1 and CDR2 sequences are LGHNA and YNFKEQ. V lost 8 bases to trimming and J lost 2 bases; unmatched junction nucleotides: 7. The CDR3 is 15 residues long. The CDR3 loop is CASLGLAWAYNEQFF. The CDR3 DNA follows: TGTGCCAGCCTAGGACTAGCGTGGGCCTACAATGAGCAGTTCTTC.

The chain uses TRBV11-1 and TRBJ2-1, with D possibly being TRBD2 (6 bases). The V gene lost 5 bases and the J gene lost 4 bases, with 15 bases spanning the gap. The CDR3 loop spans 15 amino acids. Germline CDR1 SGHAT, CDR2 FQDESV (reference sequence). CDR3 loop: CASSPRDLGYNEQFF. The CDR3 DNA is TGTGCCAGCAGCCCCAGGGACTTAGGGTACAATGAGCAGTTCTTC. Together with reference TRBV11-1 and TRBJ2-1, the CDR3 gives the full variable domain: EAEVAQSPRYKITEKSQAVAFWCDPISGHATLYWYRQILGQGPELLVQFQDESVVDDSQLPKDRFSAERLKGVDSTLKIQPAELGDSAMYLCASSPRDLGYNEQFFGPGTRLTVL.

This clone was seen more than once but under ten times. The chain links TRBV29-1 to TRBJ1-3; D is undetermined. Germline lookup yields CDR1 SQVTM and CDR2 ANQGSEA. The CDR3 contains 14 residues. V gave up 4 bases and J gave up 4 bases, with 14 bases separating them. This chain's CDR3 is CSVGRDSGGNTIYF. The DNA of the CDR3 is TGCAGCGTTGGTCGGGATTCGGGCGGAAACACCATATATTTT.

The chain is built from TRBV27 and TRBJ1-1; 8 positions agree with TRBD1. J was trimmed by 5 bases and V by 6 bases; bases with no gene match: 14. Germline loops: CDR1 MNHEY, CDR2 SMNVEV (reference sequence). The CDR3 contains 16 residues. This CDR3 is CASSQFPDRGKTEAFF. DNA for the CDR3: TGTGCCAGCAGCCAATTCCCCGACAGGGGTAAAACTGAAGCTTTCTTT.

The chain links TRBV14 to TRBJ2-5; D gene ambiguous. The CDR3 covers 15 residues. Deletions cut 4 bases from V and 1 base from J, with 13 bases between. CDR1 is SGHDN, CDR2 FVKESK, per germline. The CDR3 region is CASSPVVSFQETQYF. CDR3 nucleotides: TGTGCCAGCAGCCCGGTGGTGAGTTTCCAAGAGACCCAGTACTTC.

This sequence joins TRBV28 and TRBJ1-2; D is possibly TRBD1 (6 bases). The CDR3 is 13 amino acids. Germline V CDR1 and CDR2: MDHEN, SYDVKM. Trimming removed 5 bases at V and 8 bases at J, with 15 bases between. In nucleotides, the CDR3 is TGTGCCAGCAGTCTTTCCAGGGGATGGGGCTACACCTTC. As protein: CASSLSRGWGYTF.

The rearrangement uses TRBV5-4 and TRBJ1-2; D not certain. V lost 1 base and J 0 bases, leaving 16 bases between the germline ends. The CDR3 runs 17 residues. Germline CDR1 and CDR2: SGHNT and YYREEE (reference sequence). CDR3 sequence: CASSLPSGEGANYGYTF. The CDR3 DNA follows: TGTGCCAGCAGCTTGCCCAGCGGGGAGGGCGCTAACTATGGCTACACCTTC.

V gene TRBV11-2 combines with J gene TRBJ1-4; a possible D gene is TRBD1 (6 bases). Germline V gene sequence: CDR1 SGHAT, CDR2 FQNNGV. V was shortened by 5 bases and J by 2 bases, with 15 bases between the two germline ends. The CDR3 contains 16 residues. CDR3 nucleotide sequence: TGTGCCAGCAGCGACGTGCGGGGGCGGACTAATGAAAAACTGTTTTTT. Its protein is CASSDVRGRTNEKLFF.